This record looks at one T cell receptor beta chain sequence and its context. This table comes from immunoSEQ multiplex PCR, and its TCRdb copy is limited to in-frame clones, with some not included. The sample shows about 120,000 clones, roughly 70% of them seen only once. Germline CDR1 and CDR2: SGHNT and YYREEE (reference sequence). The V end was cut by 1 base, the J end by 0 bases, with 9 bases between. The CDR3 is 15 residues long. This sample was included in a study of shared clonotypes between healthy human individuals. The specimen sequenced was memory CD8+ T cells sorted from blood. Indicated subset: CD45RO+ cells pooled with CCR7-negative TemRA cells. The rearrangement uses TRBV5-4 and TRBJ2-3, with a weak D call TRBD1 (5 bases). This receptor was identified in a woman aged 25 to 45 in good health. The CDR3 region is CASSLSPGSTDTQYF. CDR3 DNA sequence: TGTGCCAGCAGCTTGTCGCCAGGGAGCACAGATACGCAGTATTTT.